The clone carrying this TCR beta chain was detected a few times. What it binds is not known. Germline assignment: CDR1 SGHTA and CDR2 FQGNSA. The CDR3 length is 11 residues. V gave up 8 bases and J gave up 5 bases, with 9 bases separating them. MiXCR was run by TCRdb on the 5' RACE reads, yielding one entry per CDR3 protein. There are some 110,000 distinct CDR3 sequences in the sample; approximately 13% occur only once, and roughly 27% lies in the top ten. This sample stems from a study of T-cell memory formation after mild COVID-19. In the study overall: Largely, the TCR clusters proved donor specific.

Study outcomes and limitations: Clones that got smaller from day 15 to 85 had even CD4/CD8, while clones growing later tipped toward CD4+. Among contracting clones, CD4+ were mainly CM/EM and CD8+ enriched in EMRA. Certain responding clones were present in pre-infection memory, suggesting participation of cross-reactive memory.

Source material: PBMCs or a T cell subset sorted from them (not recorded which). The rearrangement uses TRBV7-2 and TRBJ1-2; D ambiguous. The receptor was isolated from an adult woman who had mild COVID-19 (a few samples of this study predate the infection). Cell type and time point are not known. The CDR3 DNA reads as TGTGCCAGCCCCGAACTGTATGGCTACACCTTC. It encodes CASPELYGYTF.